The following is a TCR beta chain sequence with its context. This CDR3 region has 16 residues. V shed 6 bases and J 4 bases; nucleotides not matched to a gene: 9. The germline V gene has CDR1 SNHLY and CDR2 FYNNEI. The data originate from a study of technical replicates of blood from a handful of donors. Produced via immunoSEQ multiplex PCR; TCRdb's table is partial and in-frame only. The table has 60,000 to 65,000 clones, 80% to 90% seen once. The source material was PBMCs. The rearrangement uses TRBV2 and TRBJ2-2; TRBD1 agrees at 9 bases. This receptor was taken from a human donor in good health. Some clones in this sample may be carry-over from other donors' samples. DNA of the CDR3: TGTGCCAGCAGGAAGGGGACAGGGAAAGGCACCGGGGAGCTGTTTTTT. Translating gives CASRKGTGKGTGELFF. The variable domain in full, with the rest retrieved from reference TRBV2 and TRBJ2-2, is EPEVTQTPSHQVTQMGQEVILRCVPISNHLYFYWYRQILGQKVEFLVSFYNNEISEKSEIFDDQFSVERPDGSNFTLKIRSTKLEDSAMYFCASRKGTGKGTGELFFGEGSRLTVL.